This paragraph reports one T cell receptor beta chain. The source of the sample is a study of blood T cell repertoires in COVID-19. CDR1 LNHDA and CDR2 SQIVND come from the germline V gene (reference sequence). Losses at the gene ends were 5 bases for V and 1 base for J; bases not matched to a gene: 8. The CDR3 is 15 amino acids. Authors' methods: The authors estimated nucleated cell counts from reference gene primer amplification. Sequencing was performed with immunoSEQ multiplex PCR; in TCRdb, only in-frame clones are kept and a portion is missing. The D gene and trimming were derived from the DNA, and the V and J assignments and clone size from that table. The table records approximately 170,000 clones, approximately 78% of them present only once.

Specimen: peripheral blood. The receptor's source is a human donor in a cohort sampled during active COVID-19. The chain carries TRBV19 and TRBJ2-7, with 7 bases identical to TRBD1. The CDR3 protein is CASSWGTGVSYEQYF. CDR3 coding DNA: TGTGCCAGTAGTTGGGGCACAGGGGTTTCCTACGAGCAGTACTTC.